This T cell receptor beta chain was recorded in a study of blood T cell repertoires in COVID-19. On the study more broadly: COVID-19 samples from acute and convalescent phases originated in the United States, Italy and Spain.

Original data processing: Counts of nucleated cells, estimated from reference gene primer amplification, were obtained. Sequencing was performed with immunoSEQ multiplex PCR; in TCRdb, only in-frame clones are kept and a portion is missing. V, J and clone size derive from that table, while D and trimming were established from the DNA sequence. This repertoire shows around 170,000 clones, around 89% found once; its top ten account for 4%. The V gene lost 3 bases and the J gene lost 3 bases, with 6 bases spanning the gap. The CDR3 consists of 13 residues. The TCR was taken from a woman younger than 45 with acute or convalescent COVID-19. Sequenced: peripheral blood. V is TRBV12-3 or TRBV12-4 and J is TRBJ1-5; D is unresolved. CDR3 loop: CASSLSVNQPQHF. The CDR3 DNA reads as TGTGCCAGCAGTTTGAGTGTCAATCAGCCCCAGCATTTT.